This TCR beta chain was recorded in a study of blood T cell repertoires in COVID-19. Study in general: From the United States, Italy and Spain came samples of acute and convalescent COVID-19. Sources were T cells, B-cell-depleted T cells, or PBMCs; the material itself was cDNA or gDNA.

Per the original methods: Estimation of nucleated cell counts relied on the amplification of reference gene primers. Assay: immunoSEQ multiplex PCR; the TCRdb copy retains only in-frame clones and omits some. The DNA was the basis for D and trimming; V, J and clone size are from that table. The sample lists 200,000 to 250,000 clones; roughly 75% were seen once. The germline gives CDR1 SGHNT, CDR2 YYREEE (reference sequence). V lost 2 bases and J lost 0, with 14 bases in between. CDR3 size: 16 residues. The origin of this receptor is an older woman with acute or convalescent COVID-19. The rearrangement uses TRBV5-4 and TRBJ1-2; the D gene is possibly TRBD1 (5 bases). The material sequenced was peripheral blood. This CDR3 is CASSLGGAATNYGYTF. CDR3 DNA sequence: TGTGCCAGCAGCTTAGGTGGGGCAGCGACTAACTATGGCTACACCTTC.